The next 32 T cell receptor beta chains were all read from a single sample in a study of OX40 agonist ivuxolimab in advanced cancers. Assay used: immunoSEQ multiplex PCR; TCRdb lists only in-frame clones, some missing. The data hold more than 55,000 clones, with 75% to 95% observed a single time. Here the sequenced sample was CD4+ or CD8+ T cells sorted from blood, taken in a trial of the OX40 agonist ivuxolimab. These receptors came from an adult with an advanced solid tumor such as melanoma, head and neck, liver or kidney cancer.

This clone was seen once. CDR3 DNA: TGTGCCACCAGCAGAGGACTAGTCTTCGAGCAGTACTTC. It codes for CATSRGLVFEQYF. The J gene is TRBJ2-7, the V gene TRBV15, with D possibly matching TRBD2 (6 bases). This CDR3 is 13 amino acids long. Trimming cost V 1 base and J 6 bases, with 10 bases left between them. Germline values: CDR1 LNHNV, CDR2 YYDKDF (reference sequence).

The chain links TRBV6-1 to TRBJ1-2; no reliable D call. Trimming pared 4 bases from V and 4 bases from J, leaving 7 bases between. The CDR3 is made up of 12 amino acids. Germline assignment: CDR1 MNHNS and CDR2 SASEGT. In DNA, the CDR3 is TGTGCCAGCAGTGTCGGCACCTATGGCTACACCTTC. Encoded protein: CASSVGTYGYTF.

The V gene is TRBV21-1, the J gene TRBJ1-1. TRBV21-1 is a known pseudogene. This CDR3 region has 17 residues. Here the CDR3 reads CASSKVLEKRRDTEAFF. The CDR3, as DNA: TGTGCCAGCAGCAAAGTCCTAGAGAAGAGACGGGACACTGAAGCTTTCTTT.

This chain links TRBV7-6 with TRBJ2-3; D not resolved. Germline CDR1 and CDR2: SGHVS and FNYEAQ. The germline V and J ends were trimmed by 8 bases and 6 bases, with 9 bases remaining between them. The CDR3 extends over 11 amino acids. The CDR3, as DNA: TGTGCCAGCGGTTATACTGATACGCAGTATTTT. Protein product: CASGYTDTQYF.

The rearrangement joins TRBV28 to TRBJ2-1; 8 nucleotides align to TRBD2. Germline assignment: CDR1 MDHEN and CDR2 SYDVKM. V was pared by 5 bases and J by 2 bases, with 2 bases of the junction left unmatched. This CDR3 comprises 14 residues. The CDR3 reads CASSPGLAYNEQFF. The CDR3 DNA reads TGTGCCAGCAGTCCGGGACTAGCCTACAATGAGCAGTTCTTC.

V usage is TRBV5-6 and J usage is TRBJ1-2; D not resolved. Between the trimmed V and J ends, which lost 6 bases and 3 bases, there was a span of 18 bases. The germline V gene has CDR1 SGHDT and CDR2 YYEEEE. This CDR3 spans 15 amino acids. CDR3 residues: CASTGLLLADYGYTF. As DNA, the CDR3 is TGTGCCAGCACCGGTTTGCTTTTGGCTGACTATGGCTACACCTTC.

The J gene is TRBJ2-5, the V gene TRBV5-4; TRBD2 aligns across 13 bases. The CDR3 runs to 17 residues. The V segment lost 4 bases and the J segment 4 bases; nucleotides outside the gene matches: 10. Germline V CDR1 and CDR2: SGHNT, YYREEE (reference sequence). DNA of the CDR3: TGTGCCAGCAGCCCAACTAGCGGGAGGGCCGGTTTAGAGACCCAGTACTTC. This gives the protein CASSPTSGRAGLETQYF.

CDR3: CASSPRLAGERDTQYF. CDR3 sequence (DNA): TGTGCCAGCAGTCCCCGACTAGCGGGAGAACGGGATACGCAGTATTTT. This chain joins TRBV28 and TRBJ2-3, with TRBD2 matching 12 bases. V shed 5 bases, J shed 6 bases, and the junction held 9 bases outside the gene matches. Germline CDR1 reads MDHEN; CDR2 reads SYDVKM. The CDR3 runs to 16 residues.

The chain has TRBV7-9 and TRBJ1-2; D is ambiguous. The germline V and J ends were trimmed by 1 base and 4 bases, with 10 bases remaining between them. Germline values: CDR1 SEHNR, CDR2 FQNEAQ (reference sequence). This CDR3 region has 14 residues. In DNA form, the CDR3 reads TGTGCCAGCAGCTTAGGAGCGTCTGGCTATGGCTACACCTTC. Translated, it gives CASSLGASGYGYTF. Full variable domain (remainder filled in from reference TRBV7-9 and TRBJ1-2): DTGVSQNPRHKITKRGQNVTFRCDPISEHNRLYWYRQTLGQGPEFLTYFQNEAQLEKSRLLSDRFSAERPKGSFSTLEIQRTEQGDSAMYLCASSLGASGYGYTFGSGTRLTVV.

The V and J genes are TRBV28 and TRBJ1-5, with D hard to call. V dropped 1 base and J dropped 8 bases, with 6 bases sitting between them. The germline V gene has CDR1 MDHEN and CDR2 SYDVKM. The CDR3 length is 12 residues. CDR3 coding DNA: TGTGCCAGCAGTTTATTCAGAGAGCCCCAGCATTTT. Its protein is CASSLFREPQHF.

This clone showed up just once. V is TRBV11-3 and J is TRBJ2-7; no definite D call. Germline V lookup: CDR1 SGHNT, CDR2 YENEEA. The length of the CDR3 is 15 residues. V was clipped by 1 base and J by 0 bases, with 10 bases between them. In nucleotides, the CDR3 is TGTGCCAGCAGCTTAGCTCATGTCTTCTCCTACGAGCAGTACTTC. It specifies CASSLAHVFSYEQYF.

The chain uses TRBV7-8 and TRBJ1-5, with a tentative D call TRBD1 (5 bases). V was pared by 5 bases and J by 4 bases, with 12 bases between. This CDR3 is 14 amino acids long. CDR1 and CDR2 (germline): SGHVS, FQNEAQ. The CDR3 coding sequence is TGTGCCAGCAGCACACAGGAGGGTAATCAGCCCCAGCATTTT. Protein product: CASSTQEGNQPQHF.

The gene calls are TRBV4-3 and TRBJ1-1, with D perhaps TRBD1 (5 bases). Per germline, CDR1 LGHNA and CDR2 YSLEER. The CDR3 contains 16 residues. Trimming removed 1 base from V and 2 bases from J, with 14 bases in between. The chain's CDR3 is CASSQGFRGRNTEAFF. The CDR3 DNA is TGCGCCAGCAGCCAAGGCTTTAGGGGTAGAAACACTGAAGCTTTCTTT.

This chain joins TRBV5-1 and TRBJ2-1; perhaps D is TRBD1 or TRBD2 (5 bases each). The V gene lost 7 bases and the J gene lost 8 bases, with 22 bases spanning the gap. Germline CDR1 and CDR2: SGHRS and YFSETQ. This CDR3 spans 15 amino acids. Here the CDR3 DNA reads TGCGCCAGCCGAAGGGACCCGGGGAGCACGGATGAGCAGTTCTTC. The encoded protein is CASRRDPGSTDEQFF. The full variable domain, with the rest looked up from reference TRBV5-1 and TRBJ2-1, is KAGVTQTPRYLIKTRGQQVTLSCSPISGHRSVSWYQQTPGQGLQFLFEYFSETQRNKGNFPGRFSGRQFSNSRSEMNVSTLELGDSALYLCASRRDPGSTDEQFFGPGTRLTVL.

The rearrangement uses TRBV5-8 and TRBJ2-5; D may be TRBD1 (6 bases). The better agreement between TRBJ2-7 and the DNA end casts doubt on the J call. This CDR3 region has 15 residues. Germline V CDR1 and CDR2: SGHTS, YDEGEE. CDR3 bases: TGTGCCAGCAGCTTGGACAGGGTATTATCCTACGAGCAGTACTTC. Protein sequence: CASSLDRVLSYEQYF.

This clone was observed once. This chain connects TRBV7-6 to TRBJ2-3; D might be TRBD1 (5 bases). V lost 1 base and J 4 bases, leaving 12 bases between the germline ends. The germline gives CDR1 SGHVS, CDR2 FNYEAQ. The length of the CDR3 is 15 residues. In DNA form, the CDR3 reads TGTGCCAGCAGCTTAGAAGGGGTTGGGTCAGATACGCAGTATTTT. Translation gives CASSLEGVGSDTQYF.

This sequence joins TRBV7-2 and TRBJ1-5, with D perhaps matching TRBD1 (5 bases). V was trimmed by 7 bases and J by 7 bases, leaving 17 bases between them. Germline V gene data show CDR1 as SGHTA and CDR2 as FQGNSA. The CDR3 is 14 amino acids. DNA for the CDR3: TGTGCCAGCAACCGGGGAGTTCGGGGGCAGCCCCAGCATTTT. Translated: CASNRGVRGQPQHF.

The chain couples TRBV6-5 to TRBJ2-5; D gene uncertain. Trimming cost V 6 bases and J 4 bases, with 3 bases left between them. Looked up from germline, CDR1 is MNHEY and CDR2 is SVGAGI. The CDR3 is 10 amino acids. The CDR3 bases are TGTGCCAGCAGCGGAGAGACCCAGTACTTC. It yields the protein CASSGETQYF.

The CDR3 coding sequence is TGTGCCAGCAGCCCCGACAGGAGCTCCTACGAGCAGTACTTC. This sequence encodes CASSPDRSSYEQYF. The chain couples TRBV4-2 to TRBJ2-7, with a tentative D call TRBD1 (6 bases). Per the germline V gene, CDR1 is LGHNA and CDR2 is YNFKEQ. The CDR3 covers 14 residues. Trimming cost V 4 bases and J 0 bases, with 10 bases left between them.

The genes are TRBV7-9 and TRBJ2-3, with TRBD2 matching over 13 bases. V lost 2 bases to trimming and J lost 4 bases; unmatched junction nucleotides: 6. This CDR3 region has 17 residues. The germline V gene has CDR1 SEHNR and CDR2 FQNEAQ (reference sequence). CDR3 nucleotides: TGTGCCAGCAGCTTATATACGACTAGCGGGAGGCCAGATACGCAGTATTTT. Protein sequence: CASSLYTTSGRPDTQYF. Combining the CDR3 with reference TRBV7-9 and TRBJ2-3 gives the whole variable domain DTGVSQNPRHKITKRGQNVTFRCDPISEHNRLYWYRQTLGQGPEFLTYFQNEAQLEKSRLLSDRFSAERPKGSFSTLEIQRTEQGDSAMYLCASSLYTTSGRPDTQYFGPGTRLTVL.

The gene calls are TRBV7-9 and TRBJ1-4; D is undetermined. Germline V gene sequence: CDR1 SEHNR, CDR2 FQNEAQ (reference sequence). There are 12 residues in the CDR3. The V end was cut by 3 bases, the J end by 8 bases, with 7 bases between. DNA of the CDR3: TGTGCCAGCAGCTTTAATTTAGAAAAACTGTTTTTT. Protein sequence: CASSFNLEKLFF.

V is TRBV11-2 and J is TRBJ2-7; 9 positions match TRBD2. The CDR3 extends over 15 amino acids. The V gene's germline CDR1 is SGHAT and CDR2 FQNNGV. V dropped 1 base and J dropped 6; count of bases not matched to a gene: 7. This CDR3 reads CASSLVPAGGGEQYF. The CDR3 nucleotides read TGTGCCAGCAGCTTAGTTCCAGCGGGAGGAGGCGAGCAGTACTTC. Variable domain in full (rest from reference TRBV11-2 and TRBJ2-7): EAGVAQSPRYKIIEKRQSVAFWCNPISGHATLYWYQQILGQGPKLLIQFQNNGVVDDSQLPKDRFSAERLKGVDSTLKIQPAKLEDSAVYLCASSLVPAGGGEQYFGPGTRLTVT.

The chain couples TRBV28 to TRBJ2-7, with D possibly TRBD2 on 7 matching bases. The CDR3 covers 13 residues. V was cut by 7 bases and J by 1 base, with 11 bases left in between. Germline-derived CDR1 and CDR2 are MDHEN and SYDVKM. The CDR3 sequence: CASIRGGSYEQYF. For the CDR3, the DNA is TGTGCCAGCATTAGGGGGGGGTCCTACGAGCAGTACTTC. Using reference TRBV28 and TRBJ2-7 for the parts outside the CDR3, the full variable domain is DVKVTQSSRYLVKRTGEKVFLECVQDMDHENMFWYRQDPGLGLRLIYFSYDVKMKEKGDIPEGYSVSREKKERFSLILESASTNQTSMYLCASIRGGSYEQYFGPGTRLTVT.

The chain uses TRBV15 and TRBJ1-2, with a possible D match to TRBD1 (5 bases). V was pared by 1 base and J by 3 bases, with 6 bases between. The CDR3 runs to 13 residues. The V gene's germline CDR1 is LNHNV and CDR2 YYDKDF (reference sequence). CDR3 in amino acids: CATSRARDYGYTF. CDR3 DNA: TGTGCCACCAGCAGAGCCAGGGACTATGGCTACACCTTC.

This rearrangement joins TRBV7-2 to TRBJ1-3; D is unclear. The CDR3 is 15 residues long. Germline CDR1 reads SGHTA; CDR2 reads FQGNSA. Trimming removed 5 bases at V and 0 bases at J, with 11 bases between. Here the CDR3 DNA reads TGTGCCAGCAGCCCAAGACCCGACTCTGGAAACACCATATATTTT. Its translation: CASSPRPDSGNTIYF.

This chain uses TRBV7-3 with TRBJ2-6; the D is unclear. V lost 5 bases, J lost 0 bases, and 2 bases lay in between. The CDR3 spans 13 residues. Looked up from germline, CDR1 is SGHTA and CDR2 is FQGTGA. CDR3 sequence reads: CASSTSGANVLTF. The CDR3 DNA is TGTGCCAGCAGCACCTCTGGGGCCAACGTCCTGACTTTC. Full variable domain (remainder filled in from reference TRBV7-3 and TRBJ2-6): GAGVSQTPSNKVTEKGKYVELRCDPISGHTALYWYRQSLGQGPEFLIYFQGTGAADDSGLPNDRFFAVRPEGSVSTLKIQRTERGDSAVYLCASSTSGANVLTFGAGSRLTVL.

The chain is built from TRBV2 and TRBJ2-7; possible D gene TRBD2, 7 bases. Germline V gene lookup returns CDR1 SNHLY and CDR2 FYNNEI. V was pared by 7 bases and J by 9 bases, with 22 bases between. The CDR3 is 14 residues long. In DNA form, the CDR3 reads TGTGCCAGCAACGTGGGGGGGCCCCCCTCGCGGCAGTACTTC. This translates into CASNVGGPPSRQYF.

CDR3 nucleotides: TGTGCCAGCAGTGTGTCCACAAGCTCCCGGGATACGCAGTATTTT. Protein product: CASSVSTSSRDTQYF. The chain employs TRBV6-4 and TRBJ2-3, with D hard to call. Trimming cost V 4 bases and J 6 bases, with 17 bases left between them. CDR1 MRHNA and CDR2 SNTAGT come from the germline V gene. The CDR3 loop spans 15 amino acids.

This rearrangement joins TRBV5-4 to TRBJ2-1, with 8 nucleotides matching TRBD1. Per the germline V gene, CDR1 is SGHNT and CDR2 is YYREEE (reference sequence). The CDR3 totals 16 residues. Trimming cost V 4 bases and J 5 bases; bases outside gene matches: 11. The chain's CDR3 is CASSKTGVTPNNEQFF. The CDR3 nucleotides are TGTGCCAGCAGCAAGACAGGGGTGACCCCCAACAATGAGCAGTTCTTC.

This chain links TRBV11-1 with TRBJ1-1, with TRBD1 matching over 8 bases. This CDR3 has 13 residues. Germline CDR1 reads SGHAT; CDR2 reads FQDESV (reference sequence). V gave up 5 bases and J gave up 3 bases; unmatched junction bases: 2. The CDR3 protein is CASSPDRDTEAFF. The CDR3 DNA follows: TGTGCCAGCAGCCCGGACAGGGACACTGAAGCTTTCTTT.

The chain carries TRBV29-1 and TRBJ2-7, with 9 bases lining up with TRBD1. There are 14 residues in the CDR3. CDR1 and CDR2 from the germline V gene are SQVTM and ANQGSEA. V gave up 6 bases and J gave up 5 bases; unmatched junction bases: 11. CDR3 coding DNA: TGCAGCGTAGTGTCACGGGACAGGGTCCACGAGCAGTACTTC. This codes for CSVVSRDRVHEQYF.

The chain couples TRBV2 to TRBJ1-2; 9 nucleotides agree with TRBD1. Germline V CDR1 and CDR2: SNHLY, FYNNEI. The V segment lost 5 bases and the J segment 5 bases; nucleotides outside the gene matches: 9. The CDR3 runs 15 residues. Written as DNA, the CDR3 is TGTGCCAGCAGTCTTGCCGGGACAGGGATATATGGCTACACCTTC. Translation gives CASSLAGTGIYGYTF.